This T cell receptor beta chain was obtained from a study of blood T cell repertoires in COVID-19. As for the study in general: PBMCs, B-cell-depleted T cells, or T cells provided the cDNA or gDNA that made up the material.

Sequencing used immunoSEQ multiplex PCR; TCRdb keeps in-frame clones, though not all of them. The repertoire holds roughly 53,000 clones, with around 82% as singletons. CDR3 size: 15 residues. V lost 5 bases to trimming and J lost 0 bases, with 17 bases between them. Germline CDR1 reads SQVTM; CDR2 reads ANQGSEA. The sample comprised peripheral blood. This chain links TRBV29-1 with TRBJ2-7; tentative D call: TRBD1 (6 bases). The TCR originated in a human donor in a cohort sampled during active COVID-19. The CDR3 spells CSVRNQGSNSYEQYF. CDR3 sequence (DNA): TGCAGCGTTCGTAATCAGGGGAGCAACTCCTACGAGCAGTACTTC.